This TCR beta chain stems from a study of blood T cell repertoires in COVID-19. Study in general: Donors in the United States, Italy and Spain gave samples during acute or convalescent COVID-19.

Clones were sequenced by immunoSEQ multiplex PCR, and TCRdb holds only the in-frame ones, with some missing. The sample yields 15,000 to 20,000 clones, more than 75% seen once. The CDR3 loop spans 14 amino acids. V dropped 6 bases and J dropped 2 bases, with 13 bases sitting between them. Looked up from germline, CDR1 is SNHLY and CDR2 is FYNNEI. The J gene is TRBJ2-5, the V gene TRBV2, with D tentatively TRBD1 (5 bases). Sequencing input: peripheral blood. The TCR originated in a man aged 55 to 70 with active COVID-19. The CDR3 is CASRPTVSQETQYF. CDR3 DNA sequence: TGTGCCAGCAGGCCGACAGTCAGTCAAGAGACCCAGTACTTC.